Presented here are 22 T cell receptor beta chains from one specimen sequenced in a study of blood T cell repertoires in COVID-19. Here immunoSEQ multiplex PCR was the method, and the copy in TCRdb shows in-frame clones only, minus some. The top ten hold about 18% of the sample, which has 100,000 to 150,000 clones, approximately 85% seen once. The sequenced sample consisted of peripheral blood. All receptors come from a man aged 30 to 39 with COVID-19, enrolled during active disease.

This chain joins TRBV7-9 and TRBJ2-1, with a possible D match to TRBD2 (6 bases). CDR3 size: 17 residues. Trimming removed 1 base from V and 4 bases from J, with 17 bases in between. The germline gives CDR1 SEHNR, CDR2 FQNEAQ (reference sequence). The CDR3 DNA reads as TGTGCCAGCAGCTTAGGGGTTTTGAGCGGGCTGTACAATGAGCAGTTCTTC. Translated, it gives CASSLGVLSGLYNEQFF.

This chain links TRBV5-3 with TRBJ2-7; D ambiguous. TRBV5-3 is recorded as an ORF, its role being uncertain. Trimming removed 2 bases from V and 6 bases from J, with 15 bases in between. The CDR3 extends over 14 amino acids. CDR3 loop: CARSFARIRREQYF. The CDR3 nucleotides are TGTGCCAGAAGCTTTGCTAGGATCCGTCGCGAGCAGTACTTC.

The rearrangement joins TRBV2 to TRBJ2-1; 8 nucleotides line up with TRBD2. V trimming: 7 bases; J trimming: 5 bases; junction bases outside the gene matches: 7. The CDR3 extends over 14 amino acids. The germline CDR1 and CDR2 sequences are SNHLY and FYNNEI. CDR3 region: CASTPSGLDNEQFF. CDR3 coding DNA: TGTGCCAGCACTCCCTCGGGACTAGACAATGAGCAGTTCTTC.

The chain has TRBV15 and TRBJ1-2, with TRBD1 as a possible D gene (6 bases). CDR1 is LNHNV, CDR2 YYDKDF, per germline (reference sequence). The ends were cut back, 0 bases at V and 4 bases at J, with 12 bases in the middle. This CDR3 is 15 amino acids long. The CDR3 sequence is CATSRDRGGAYGYTF. The CDR3 bases are TGTGCCACCAGCAGAGATCGCGGGGGGGCCTATGGCTACACCTTC.

This clone was observed a handful of times. V is TRBV19 and J is TRBJ2-2; TRBD1 aligns across 7 bases. This CDR3 has 16 amino acids. Germline values: CDR1 LNHDA, CDR2 SQIVND (reference sequence). V lost 7 bases and J lost 4; bases outside the gene matches: 12. This CDR3 reads CASKREGGTGTGELFF. The CDR3 region has the DNA TGTGCCAGTAAGCGAGAAGGGGGCACGGGCACCGGGGAGCTGTTTTTT.

The rearrangement uses TRBV19 and TRBJ2-2; TRBD2 matches 12 bases. Germline V gives CDR1 LNHDA, CDR2 SQIVND (reference sequence). The CDR3 has 16 residues. The V segment lost 4 bases and the J segment 6 bases; nucleotides outside the gene matches: 6. As DNA, the CDR3 is TGTGCCAGTAGTACCGAGTCTAGCGGGGGGGCCGGGGAGCTGTTTTTT. This translates into CASSTESSGGAGELFF. The full variable domain, its missing parts supplied by reference TRBV19 and TRBJ2-2, is DGGITQSPKYLFRKEGQNVTLSCEQNLNHDAMYWYRQDPGQGLRLIYYSQIVNDFQKGDIAEGYSVSREKKESFPLTVTSAQKNPTAFYLCASSTESSGGAGELFFGEGSRLTVL.

V and J are TRBV3-1 (or the pseudogene TRBV3-2) and TRBJ2-7; 11 nucleotides align to TRBD2. J lost 3 bases, V lost 0 bases, and 4 bases had no gene match. The CDR3 has 16 residues. Germline V gene data show CDR1 as LGHDT and CDR2 as YNNKEL (reference sequence). CDR3 sequence reads: CASSQDRTSGFYEQYF. DNA of the CDR3: TGTGCCAGCAGCCAAGACCGGACTAGCGGGTTCTACGAGCAGTACTTC.

The genes are TRBV4-1 and TRBJ2-2; 8 bases line up with TRBD1. The J segment lost 4 bases and the V segment lost 2 bases, leaving 9 bases of the junction unmatched. The germline V gene has CDR1 MGHRA and CDR2 YSYEKL. This CDR3 has 17 residues. CDR3 region: CASSQRYRGDGTGELFF. DNA of the CDR3: TGCGCCAGCAGCCAACGTTACAGGGGGGACGGCACCGGGGAGCTGTTTTTT.

The chain recombines TRBV5-4 with TRBJ1-2; 8 bases align to TRBD1. Germline CDR1 and CDR2: SGHNT and YYREEE (reference sequence). J lost 4 bases, V lost 4 bases, and 6 bases had no gene match. The CDR3 runs to 14 residues. For the CDR3, the DNA is TGTGCCAGCAGCCCGGGACAGGCGTTCTATGGCTACACCTTC. The encoded protein is CASSPGQAFYGYTF.

V and J are TRBV18 and TRBJ1-2; D not resolved. In germline, CDR1 is KGHSH, CDR2 LQKENI. Trimming took off 3 bases at V and 6 bases at J, with 17 bases between the two ends. There are 15 residues in the CDR3. For the CDR3, the DNA is TGTGCCAGCTCACCGAACCGAGCCTCAAATGATGGCTACACCTTC. Translation: CASSPNRASNDGYTF.

This chain uses TRBV11-1 with TRBJ2-1; D remains unclear. This CDR3 is 13 amino acids long. Trimming shortened V by 4 bases and J by 5 bases, and 9 bases separated the two germline ends. Germline assignment: CDR1 SGHAT and CDR2 FQDESV (reference sequence). The CDR3 here is CASSSDTDNEQFF. In DNA form, the CDR3 reads TGTGCCAGCAGCTCTGACACCGACAATGAGCAGTTCTTC.

The V and J genes are TRBV5-6 and TRBJ1-5; TRBD1 is a possible D gene (6 bases). Trimming took 4 bases from V and 5 from J, leaving 19 bases between them. The CDR3 spans 16 residues. From germline, CDR1 is SGHDT and CDR2 YYEEEE. CDR3 amino acids: CASSVGGATPHQPQHF. The CDR3 nucleotides are TGTGCCAGCAGCGTCGGGGGGGCGACCCCCCATCAGCCCCAGCATTTT.

CDR3 amino acids: CASSVEAGSVYGYTF. The CDR3 nucleotides read TGTGCCAGCAGCGTAGAGGCAGGGTCTGTCTATGGCTACACCTTC. The chain couples TRBV9 to TRBJ1-2, with D possibly being TRBD1 (5 bases). Germline-derived CDR1 and CDR2 are SGDLS and YYNGEE. Between the trimmed V and J ends, which lost 0 bases and 4 bases, there was a span of 13 bases. The CDR3 totals 15 residues. Looking up the rest from reference TRBV9 and TRBJ1-2 gives the full variable domain: DSGVTQTPKHLITATGQRVTLRCSPRSGDLSVYWYQQSLDQGLQFLIQYYNGEERAKGNILERFSAQQFPDLHSELNLSSLELGDSALYFCASSVEAGSVYGYTFGSGTRLTVV.

The chain couples TRBV11-2 to TRBJ2-7, with 9 positions matching TRBD1. There are 16 residues in the CDR3. Germline V gene lookup returns CDR1 SGHAT and CDR2 FQNNGV. The V segment lost 4 bases and the J segment 4 bases; nucleotides outside the gene matches: 11. CDR3 DNA: TGTGCCAGCAGCTCCCTTTTAGGGACAGGGACATACGAGCAGTACTTC. Protein product: CASSSLLGTGTYEQYF.

The chain employs TRBV11-2 and TRBJ2-7; D is perhaps TRBD1 (5 bases). The CDR3 is made up of 15 amino acids. Germline CDR1 SGHAT, CDR2 FQNNGV. V was shortened by 2 bases and J by 2 bases, with 13 bases between the two germline ends. The CDR3 region has the DNA TGTGCCAGCAGCTTATCGGTCCAGGGCACCTACGAGCAGTACTTC. Its translation: CASSLSVQGTYEQYF.

This chain connects TRBV5-1 to TRBJ2-7; 7 bases align to TRBD2. Trimming cost V 4 bases and J 5 bases; bases outside gene matches: 9. The CDR3 sequence is 14 residues long. Germline V CDR1 and CDR2: SGHRS, YFSETQ. CDR3 loop: CASSPGTNFDEQYF. The CDR3 nucleotides read TGCGCCAGCAGCCCTGGGACTAATTTTGACGAGCAGTACTTC.

J is TRBJ1-2 and V is TRBV5-1; 7 bases match TRBD1. The CDR3 contains 14 residues. Germline V gene lookup returns CDR1 SGHRS and CDR2 YFSETQ. The V and J ends lost 5 bases and 4 bases, in that order; junction bases with no gene match: 8. CDR3 residues: CASRDTRDSYGYTF. CDR3 coding DNA: TGCGCCAGCAGGGATACGCGGGACAGCTATGGCTACACCTTC.

V is TRBV6-5 and J is TRBJ2-1; weak D call: TRBD1 (5 bases). CDR1 and CDR2 (germline): MNHEY, SVGAGI. Deletions cut 3 bases from V and 6 bases from J, with 9 bases between. This CDR3 comprises 13 residues. The CDR3 protein is CASSYQGFNEQFF. As DNA, the CDR3 is TGTGCCAGCAGTTATCAGGGATTCAATGAGCAGTTCTTC.

For the CDR3, the DNA is TGTGCCAGCAGCCCGAACCCAGGACAGACTAACTATGGCTACACCTTC. It specifies CASSPNPGQTNYGYTF. The rearrangement uses TRBV6-6 and TRBJ1-2, with D possibly TRBD1 on 6 matching bases. The V end lost 6 bases, the J end lost 0 bases, and 17 bases lay between the germline ends. Germline values: CDR1 MNHNY, CDR2 SVGAGI (reference sequence). The CDR3 has 16 residues.

CDR3 sequence: CASRSRGEINQPQHF. CDR3 DNA: TGTGCCAGCAGATCCAGGGGAGAAATCAATCAGCCCCAGCATTTT. The chain recombines TRBV6-5 with TRBJ1-5; a possible D gene is TRBD1 (6 bases). Trimming removed 6 bases at V and 3 bases at J, with 15 bases between. CDR3 length equals 15 residues. The V gene's germline CDR1 is MNHEY and CDR2 SVGAGI.

This clone was seen a few times. The chain links TRBV6-5 to TRBJ1-4; possibly TRBD1 for D (6 bases). Germline lookup yields CDR1 MNHEY and CDR2 SVGAGI. V was pared by 2 bases and J by 4 bases, with 14 bases between. The CDR3 has 16 residues. In DNA, the CDR3 is TGTGCCAGCAGTTACGTTTCGGACAGCTATAATGAAAAACTGTTTTTT. This gives the protein CASSYVSDSYNEKLFF.

V is TRBV7-6 and J is TRBJ2-5, with 7 bases aligning to TRBD2. The CDR3 runs 15 residues. The V and J ends lost 1 base and 5 bases, in that order; junction bases with no gene match: 7. Looked up from germline, CDR1 is SGHVS and CDR2 is FNYEAQ. The CDR3: CASSLGPTSRETQYF. CDR3 DNA sequence: TGTGCCAGCAGCTTAGGTCCGACTAGCCGGGAGACCCAGTACTTC.